Listed below are T cell receptor beta chains from one sample, sequenced in a study of T cells in Graves' hyperthyroidism and ophthalmopathy. TCRdb reprocessed the multiplex PCR reads with MiXCR, giving one entry per CDR3 protein. The table shows roughly 180,000 distinct CDR3 sequences, with 9.4% occurring only once. The sequencing sample was made of blood. The receptors derive from a woman between 18 and 30 years old with Graves' hyperthyroidism that later progressed to Graves' ophthalmopathy. Each CDR3 is given with its conserved first and last residue. Fields, in order: clone size, J gene, D gene, V gene, CDR3 DNA, CDR3 protein. The D gene is left open where the match is weak. Clone size is stated in some rows and not others, as once, few, many or a class when expanded.

few,TRBJ2-3,TRBD1,TRBV6-1,TGTGCCACTTCGGACAGGGTTAGCACAGATACGCAGTATTTT,CATSDRVSTDTQYF
-,TRBJ2-6,-,TRBV20-1,TGCAGTGCTAGAGATAAATCGGGCAGGGCAAGCTCTGGGGCCAACGTCCTGACTTTC,CSARDKSGRASSGANVLTF
many,TRBJ2-2,-,TRBV15,TGTGCCACCAGCAGAGTGGCAGCCCAATCTGGCGGGGAGCTGTTTTTT,CATSRVAAQSGGELFF
-,TRBJ2-6,TRBD1,TRBV28,TGTGCCACCGGGACAGGGTACTCTGGGGCCAACGTCCCGACTTTC,CATGTGYSGANVPTF
many,TRBJ2-7,-,TRBV6-2/TRBV6-3,TGTGCCAGCAGTTACATGAGGAACGAGCAGTACTTC,CASSYMRNEQYF
many,TRBJ1-2,-,TRBV10-3,TGTGCCATCAGTGAGTCGGTTGCAGGATCTCGTGTTTATGGCTACACCTTC,CAISESVAGSRVYGYTF
many,TRBJ2-7,-,TRBV7-9,TGTGCCAGCAGCCTCCAGGGGAGAGGTTCCTACGAGCAGTACTTC,CASSLQGRGSYEQYF
many,TRBJ2-5,-,TRBV7-3,TGTGCCAGCAGCTTAGATCCTCTGGAGACCCAGTACTTC,CASSLDPLETQYF
many,TRBJ1-5,-,TRBV2,TGTGCCAGCAGTGCGCGTTTGGGGAGCAATCAGCCCCAGCATTTT,CASSARLGSNQPQHF
-,TRBJ1-5,-,TRBV6-4,TGTGCCAGCAGTGAAGCGTTGAATCAGCCCCAGCATTTT,CASSEALNQPQHF
many,TRBJ1-5,TRBD1,TRBV27,TGTGCCAGCAGTCCCGTGGGACAGGGGGTTTATAGCAATCAGCCCCAGCATTTT,CASSPVGQGVYSNQPQHF
many,TRBJ2-7,-,TRBV28,TGTGCCAGCGTTTTCATGGGATCCTACGAGCAGTACTTC,CASVFMGSYEQYF
many,TRBJ1-1,-,TRBV29-1,TGCAGCGTGGGGGGCGCGGCGAACACTGAAGCTTTCTTT,CSVGGAANTEAFF
few,TRBJ1-5,-,TRBV19,TGTGCCAGTAGTATAATGGGGGACCTTAGCAATCAGCCCCAGCATTTT,CASSIMGDLSNQPQHF
few,TRBJ1-2,TRBD1,TRBV3-1,TGTGCCAGCAGCCAGGCAGGGGGCTCTAACTATGGCTACACCTTC,CASSQAGGSNYGYTF
-,TRBJ2-7,TRBD2,TRBV4-1,TGCGCCAGCAGCCAACCTGCCCCCGGGGGGGCGGTCTACGAGCAGTACTTC,CASSQPAPGGAVYEQYF
many,TRBJ1-2,-,TRBV19,TGTGCCAGTAGTACCGGTGTGGGCTACACCTTC,CASSTGVGYTF
many,TRBJ2-5,-,TRBV30,TGTGCCTGGAGCAGGGCGTACCAAGAGACCCAGTACTTC,CAWSRAYQETQYF
many,TRBJ2-3,-,TRBV28,TGTGCCAGCACCCCAGACTTCACAGATACGCAGTATTTT,CASTPDFTDTQYF
-,TRBJ2-1,TRBD2,TRBV4-1,TGCGCCAGCCGACGGCAACGGGGACTAACCTACAATGAGCAGTTCTTC,CASRRQRGLTYNEQFF
-,TRBJ1-5,-,TRBV5-8,TGTGCCAGCGTATCGGGAACGACAAGCAATCAGCCCCAGCATTTT,CASVSGTTSNQPQHF
many,TRBJ2-2,TRBD2,TRBV20-1,TGCAGTGCTACCGGGACTAGCGGGGTCCAAGAGCTGTTTTTT,CSATGTSGVQELFF
few,TRBJ2-1,-,TRBV4-1,TGCGCCAGCAGCCAAGGGTCAGACTCCTACAATGAGCAGTTCTTC,CASSQGSDSYNEQFF
many,TRBJ1-1,-,TRBV10-3,TGTGCCATCAGTGAGTCGGCAGTGAACACTGAAGCTTTCTTT,CAISESAVNTEAFF
many,TRBJ1-3,-,TRBV6-1,TGTGCCAGCACAATGGGGACGTCTGGAAACACCATATATTTT,CASTMGTSGNTIYF
many,TRBJ2-7,TRBD1,TRBV29-1,TGCAGCGTGCAAATCGGACAGGGAGGCGAGCAGTACTTC,CSVQIGQGGEQYF
-,TRBJ2-2,-,TRBV6-4,TGTGCCAGCAGCCTCGCGGCCGACACCGGGGAGCTGTTTTTT,CASSLAADTGELFF
-,TRBJ2-5,-,TRBV18,TGTGCCAGCTCACCCAGAACGGGGCGAGAGACCCAGTACTTC,CASSPRTGRETQYF